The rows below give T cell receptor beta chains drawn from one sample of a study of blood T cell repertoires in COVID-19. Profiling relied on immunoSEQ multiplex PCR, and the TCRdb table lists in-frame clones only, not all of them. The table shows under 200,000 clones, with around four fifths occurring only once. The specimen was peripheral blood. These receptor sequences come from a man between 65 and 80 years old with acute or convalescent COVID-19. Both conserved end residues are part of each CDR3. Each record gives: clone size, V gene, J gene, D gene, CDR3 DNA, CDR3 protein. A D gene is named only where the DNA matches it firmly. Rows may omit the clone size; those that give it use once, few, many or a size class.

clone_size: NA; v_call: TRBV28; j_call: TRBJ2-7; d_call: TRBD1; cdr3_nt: TGTGCCAGCAGTGCCTCACCGGGACAGGGAGACTCCTACGAGCAGTACTTC; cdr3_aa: CASSASPGQGDSYEQYF
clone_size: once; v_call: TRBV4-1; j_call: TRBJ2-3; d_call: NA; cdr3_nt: TGCGCCAGCAGCCAAATGTTAGCGGAAGATACGCAGTATTTT; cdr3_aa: CASSQMLAEDTQYF
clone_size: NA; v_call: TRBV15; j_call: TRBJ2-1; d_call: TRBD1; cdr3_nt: TGTGCCACCAGGGCTTCAGACAGGGGCTCCTACAATGAGCAGTTCTTC; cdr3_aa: CATRASDRGSYNEQFF
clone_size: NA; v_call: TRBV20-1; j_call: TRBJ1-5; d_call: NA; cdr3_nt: TGCAGTGCTAGTGACTATAGCAATCAGCCCCAGCATTTT; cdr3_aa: CSASDYSNQPQHF
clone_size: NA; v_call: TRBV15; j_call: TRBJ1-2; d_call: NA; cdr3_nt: TGTGCCACCAGTAGGGGCGAGGATGGCTACACCTTC; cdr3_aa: CATSRGEDGYTF
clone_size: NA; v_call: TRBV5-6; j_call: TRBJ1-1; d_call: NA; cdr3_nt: TGTGCCAGCAGCTTGGCGGGGATTTGGGTGAACACTGAAGCTTTCTTT; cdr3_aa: CASSLAGIWVNTEAFF
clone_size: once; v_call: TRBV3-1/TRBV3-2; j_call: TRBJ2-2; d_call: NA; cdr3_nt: TGTGCCAGCAGCTACCAGGCCGGGGAGCTGTTTTTT; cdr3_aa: CASSYQAGELFF
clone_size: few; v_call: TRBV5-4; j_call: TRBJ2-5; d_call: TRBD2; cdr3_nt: TGTGCCAGCAGCTCGACTAGCGCAAAAGAGACCCAGTACTTC; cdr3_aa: CASSSTSAKETQYF
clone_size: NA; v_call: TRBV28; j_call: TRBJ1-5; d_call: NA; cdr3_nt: TGTGCCAGCAGTCTTCCTGACAGTAGCAATCAGCCCCAGCATTTT; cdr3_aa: CASSLPDSSNQPQHF
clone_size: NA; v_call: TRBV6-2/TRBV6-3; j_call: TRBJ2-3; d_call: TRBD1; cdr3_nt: TGTGCCAGCAGCCGACGGACAGGGATCACAGATACGCAGTATTTT; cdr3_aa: CASSRRTGITDTQYF
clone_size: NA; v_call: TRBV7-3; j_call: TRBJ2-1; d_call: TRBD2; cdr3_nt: TGTGCCAGCAGCTCCGCCGGGGGGGGTGAGCAGTTCTTC; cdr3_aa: CASSSAGGGEQFF
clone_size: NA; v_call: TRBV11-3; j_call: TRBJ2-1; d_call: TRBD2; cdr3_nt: TGTGCCAGCAGCTTGACTAGCGGGAGGTCAAATGAGCAGTTCTTC; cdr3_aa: CASSLTSGRSNEQFF
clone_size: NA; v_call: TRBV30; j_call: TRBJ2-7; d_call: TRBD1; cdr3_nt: TGTGCCTGGAGTGTGGCGGACAGGGTCCTCTTAGAGCAGTACTTC; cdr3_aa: CAWSVADRVLLEQYF
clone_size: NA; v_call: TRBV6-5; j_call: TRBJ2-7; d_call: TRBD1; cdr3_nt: TGTGCCAGCAGTTTCACGACAGGGGGCTCCTACGAGCAGTACTTC; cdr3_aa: CASSFTTGGSYEQYF
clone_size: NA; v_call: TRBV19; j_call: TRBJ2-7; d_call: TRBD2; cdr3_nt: TGTGCCAGTAGTATAGAAACGGGAGGGCCCACAGGAGCTTACGAGCAGTACTTC; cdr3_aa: CASSIETGGPTGAYEQYF
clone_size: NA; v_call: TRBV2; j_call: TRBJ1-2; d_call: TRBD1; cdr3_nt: TGTGCCAGCAGCGGACAGGGGAGGTCCTATGGCTACACCTTC; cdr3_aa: CASSGQGRSYGYTF
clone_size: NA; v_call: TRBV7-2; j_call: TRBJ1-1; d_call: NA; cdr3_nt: TGTGCCAGCAGCTTCCGGGAGTCAAGGAGCGAAGCTTTCTTT; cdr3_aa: CASSFRESRSEAFF
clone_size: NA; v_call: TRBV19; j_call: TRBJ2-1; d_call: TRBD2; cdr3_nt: TGTGCCAGTAGTCGTCCGCTAGCGGGGGCCCTCAATGAGCAGTTCTTC; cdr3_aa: CASSRPLAGALNEQFF
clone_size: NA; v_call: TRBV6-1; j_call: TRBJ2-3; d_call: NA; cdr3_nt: TGTGCCAGCAGTGAAAACGGGTTAGATACGCAGTATTTT; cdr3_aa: CASSENGLDTQYF
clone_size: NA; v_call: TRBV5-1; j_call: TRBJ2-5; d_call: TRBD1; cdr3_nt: TGCGCCAGCAGGTGGGGGACAGGGGCGGCGGAGACCCAGTACTTC; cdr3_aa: CASRWGTGAAETQYF
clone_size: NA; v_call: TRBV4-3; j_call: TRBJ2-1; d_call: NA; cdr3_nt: TGCGCCAGCAGCCCCGCTAGCGAGTACTACAATGAGCAGTTCTTC; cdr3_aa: CASSPASEYYNEQFF
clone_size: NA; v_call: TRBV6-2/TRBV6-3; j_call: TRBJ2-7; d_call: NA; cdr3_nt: TGTGCCAGCAGTCAAGACGGGTCCTACGAGCAGTACTTC; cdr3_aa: CASSQDGSYEQYF
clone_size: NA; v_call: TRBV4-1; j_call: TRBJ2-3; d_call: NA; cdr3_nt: TGCGCCAGCAGCCAAAGAGGGGGGGCTCCAGATACGCAGTATTTT; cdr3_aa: CASSQRGGAPDTQYF
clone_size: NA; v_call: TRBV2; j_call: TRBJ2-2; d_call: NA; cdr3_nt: TGTGCCAGCAGTCAGGGGCCCGCCGGGGAGCTGTTTTTT; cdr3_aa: CASSQGPAGELFF
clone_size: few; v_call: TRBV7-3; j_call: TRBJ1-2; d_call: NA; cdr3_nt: TGTGCCAGCAGCTTATCAGGGGCTGAAGGCTACACCTTC; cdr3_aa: CASSLSGAEGYTF
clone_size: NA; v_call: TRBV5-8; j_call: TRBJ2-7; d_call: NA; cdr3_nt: TGTGCCAGCAGCTTGGGACAGCCGAGCTCCTACGAGCAGTACTTC; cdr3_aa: CASSLGQPSSYEQYF
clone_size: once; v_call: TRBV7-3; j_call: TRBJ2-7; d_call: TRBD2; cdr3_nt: TGTGCCAGCAGCTTATCAGCGGGAATCTACGAGCAGTACTTC; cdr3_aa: CASSLSAGIYEQYF
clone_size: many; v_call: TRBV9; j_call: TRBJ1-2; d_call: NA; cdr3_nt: TGTGCCAGCAGCCCAGAAAACTATGGCTACACCTTC; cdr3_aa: CASSPENYGYTF
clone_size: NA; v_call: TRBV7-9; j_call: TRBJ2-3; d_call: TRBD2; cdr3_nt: TGTGCCAGCAGCCCAACGACTAGCGGCTACACAGATACGCAGTATTTT; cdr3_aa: CASSPTTSGYTDTQYF